This T cell receptor (beta chain) was retrieved from a study of T cell repertoires in cytomegalovirus infection (dated by TCRdb to about 2019). Study-wide context: Peptide stimulations targeted recently identified HLA-C-restricted CMV epitopes, whose presentation resists viral immunomodulation, together with well-studied HLA-B-restricted epitopes. Donor HLA type was relevant to the analysis, as public TCR beta signatures indicated carriage of CMV infection together with the matching HLA type. Overall study outcomes, separate from this receptor: Carriers of CMV infection plus the relevant HLA type were discriminated by the cumulative frequency of public TCR beta family members in the study cohort and in an independent roughly 340-donor cohort. The ex vivo response was dominated by HLA-C-restricted CMV-specific TCR beta clonotypes, which also provided the single most frequent clonotype in two of eight donors.

This specimen's treatment or condition label, per the study, means: in vitro stimulation with specific CMV peptide epitopes to enrich CMV-specific T cells. This clonotype was counted only a few times. Its target antigen remains unknown. Per-base quality was not reported, and no clone a single base away is much larger than it. From the cysteine through the phenylalanine, the CDR3 covers 16 amino acids. The sequence is cut down to CDR3 DNA, 48 bases in frame from base 1. The V end gives up 4 bases and the J end 3 bases, leaving 9 bases in the junction not matched to a gene. CDR1 is given as SGHTA and CDR2 as FQGNSA, both from the germline V gene. Sequencing instrument: Illumina HiSeq 1500. The public sequencing data were trimmed at Q25 with fastp and processed into clonotypes with MiXCR by TCRdb, which kept only in-frame beta chains. Entries that share a CDR3 protein sequence are merged under the most common genes and DNA. The sample table contains approximately 350,000 distinct CDR3 sequences; only one count was recorded for about 34% of them. The top ten hold approximately 15% of the sample.

Source: cultured PBMCs, taken from culture after CMV antigen stimulation. The chain employs TRBV7-2 and TRBJ2-1, with 7 bases in between that match TRBD2. This receptor was obtained from a human donor in good health (CMV status not recorded). Some clones in this sample may be carry-over from other donors' samples. The CDR3: CASSSPGGSNYNEQFF. The base sequence is TGTGCCAGCAGCTCCCCAGGCGGGAGCAACTACAATGAGCAGTTCTTC.